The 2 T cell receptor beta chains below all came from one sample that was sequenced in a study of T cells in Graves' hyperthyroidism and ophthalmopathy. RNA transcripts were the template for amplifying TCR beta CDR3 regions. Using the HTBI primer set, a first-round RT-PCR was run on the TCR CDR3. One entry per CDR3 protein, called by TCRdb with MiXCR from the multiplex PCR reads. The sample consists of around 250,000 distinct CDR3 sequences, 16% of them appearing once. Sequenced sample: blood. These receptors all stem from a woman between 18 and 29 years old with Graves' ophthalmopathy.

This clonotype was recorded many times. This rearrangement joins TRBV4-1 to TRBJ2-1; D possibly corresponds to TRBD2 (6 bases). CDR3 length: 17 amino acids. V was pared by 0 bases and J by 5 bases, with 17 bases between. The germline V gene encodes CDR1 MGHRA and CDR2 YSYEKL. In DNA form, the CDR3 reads TGCGCCAGCAGCCAAGATACGGGACTTCCCATGCACAATGAGCAGTTCTTC. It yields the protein CASSQDTGLPMHNEQFF.

CDR3 DNA sequence: TGTGCTAGTGGACTCGGGACTAGCGGGAGGTATGAGCAGTTCTTC. It yields the protein CASGLGTSGRYEQFF. The chain couples TRBV12-5 to TRBJ2-1; 15 nucleotides agree with TRBD2. Germline V gene sequence: CDR1 LGHNT, CDR2 FRNRAP. The CDR3 spans 15 residues. The V and J ends lost 6 bases and 8 bases, in that order; junction bases with no gene match: 5.